Listed below are T cell receptor beta chains from one sample, sequenced in a study of multiple sclerosis patients with progressive multifocal leukoencephalopathy. The assay was immunoSEQ multiplex PCR, and TCRdb's table has in-frame clones only and misses some. The sample carries fewer than 35,000 clones, about 90% recorded once. The sample in question was PBMCs, obtained from a patient treated with natalizumab. The receptors stem from a human donor with progressive multifocal leukoencephalopathy. Both conserved end residues are part of each CDR3. D genes are given only for firm matches. Clone size is given for some rows only: seen once, a few or many times, or a class if the clone is expanded.

D: .; V: TRBV10-2; J: TRBJ1-5; size: .; CDR3: CASSRTAFGGNNQPQHF; DNA: TGCGCCAGCAGCCGGACTGCCTTCGGGGGTAACAATCAGCCCCAGCATTTT
D: TRBD1; V: TRBV7-2; J: TRBJ2-7; size: .; CDR3: CASSSRDRKSYEQYF; DNA: TGTGCCAGCAGCTCCCGGGACAGGAAGTCCTACGAGCAGTACTTC
D: .; V: TRBV5-4; J: TRBJ2-1; size: once; CDR3: CATFPGRIMDEQFF; DNA: TGTGCCACCTTCCCTGGGAGGATTATGGATGAGCAGTTCTTC
D: .; V: TRBV4-3; J: TRBJ1-4; size: .; CDR3: CASEGGKLFF; DNA: TGCGCCAGCGAGGGGGGAAAACTGTTTTTT
D: .; V: TRBV12-5; J: TRBJ1-2; size: .; CDR3: CASGVTVGSGYTF; DNA: TGTGCTAGTGGGGTCACAGTGGGAAGCGGCTACACCTTC
D: .; V: TRBV19; J: TRBJ2-1; size: .; CDR3: CASSGTHGSEQFF; DNA: TGTGCCAGTAGCGGGACCCACGGGAGTGAGCAGTTCTTC
D: .; V: TRBV28; J: TRBJ1-1; size: .; CDR3: CASEGRRWSAFF; DNA: TGTGCCAGCGAGGGGAGGAGGTGGAGTGCTTTCTTT
D: TRBD2; V: TRBV2; J: TRBJ2-1; size: .; CDR3: CASSSRLAGGYNEQFF; DNA: TGTGCCAGCAGTAGCCGTCTAGCGGGAGGCTACAATGAGCAGTTCTTC
D: TRBD2; V: TRBV19; J: TRBJ2-1; size: .; CDR3: CASSIKLRLAGGWSYNEQFF; DNA: TGTGCCAGTAGTATAAAGTTGCGGCTAGCGGGAGGTTGGTCCTACAATGAGCAGTTCTTC
D: .; V: TRBV5-4; J: TRBJ1-1; size: .; CDR3: CASSLAGTMNTEAFF; DNA: TGTGCCAGCAGCTTGGCAGGGACCATGAACACTGAAGCTTTCTTT
D: TRBD1; V: TRBV5-4; J: TRBJ2-3; size: once; CDR3: CASSTAGGGTDTQYF; DNA: TGTGCCAGCAGCACCGCAGGGGGTGGCACAGATACGCAGTATTTT
D: .; V: TRBV7-9; J: TRBJ2-5; size: .; CDR3: CASRLFGETQYF; DNA: TGTGCCAGCAGACTATTCGGCGAGACCCAGTACTTC
D: .; V: TRBV28; J: TRBJ1-1; size: .; CDR3: CASSLRSVEAFF; DNA: TGTGCCAGCAGTTTAAGGTCCGTTGAAGCTTTCTTT
D: TRBD1; V: TRBV28; J: TRBJ2-7; size: .; CDR3: CASSLIGTGAYEQCF; DNA: TGTGCCAGCAGTTTAATCGGGACAGGGGCCTACGAGCAGTGCTTC
D: .; V: TRBV5-8; J: TRBJ1-2; size: few; CDR3: CASSLGGPLRGYTF; DNA: TGTGCCAGCAGCTTGGGGGGACCTCTCCGTGGCTACACCTTC
D: TRBD1; V: TRBV27; J: TRBJ1-6; size: .; CDR3: CASSLTGVGSPLHF; DNA: TGTGCCAGCAGTTTGACAGGGGTAGGGTCACCCCTCCACTTT
D: .; V: TRBV4-1; J: TRBJ2-3; size: .; CDR3: CASSPGTAPDTDTQYF; DNA: TGCGCCAGCAGCCCCGGGACGGCTCCTGACACAGATACGCAGTATTTT
D: .; V: TRBV28; J: TRBJ1-2; size: .; CDR3: CASSSPGGGARGYGYTF; DNA: TGTGCCAGCAGTTCCCCCGGGGGAGGGGCGAGGGGCTATGGCTACACCTTC
D: TRBD2; V: TRBV29-1; J: TRBJ2-7; size: once; CDR3: CSVELGSGSIYEQYF; DNA: TGCAGCGTTGAGTTAGGTAGCGGGAGCATCTACGAGCAGTACTTC
D: .; V: TRBV19; J: TRBJ2-1; size: .; CDR3: CASSIDAQNNEQFF; DNA: TGTGCCAGTAGTATTGATGCTCAGAACAATGAGCAGTTCTTC
D: TRBD1; V: TRBV25-1; J: TRBJ1-2; size: once; CDR3: CASSDLGGAQGAGYGYTF; DNA: TGTGCCAGCAGTGACCTGGGTGGGGCTCAGGGGGCGGGCTATGGCTACACCTTC
D: TRBD2; V: TRBV10-1; J: TRBJ2-2; size: .; CDR3: CARSGGETGELFF; DNA: TGCGCCCGCAGTGGGGGGGAGACCGGGGAGCTGTTTTTT
D: .; V: TRBV10-3; J: TRBJ2-1; size: .; CDR3: CAIRMGDNNEQFF; DNA: TGTGCCATCAGAATGGGGGACAACAATGAGCAGTTCTTC
D: TRBD1; V: TRBV16; J: TRBJ1-1; size: .; CDR3: CASSQSRGGLQNTEAFF; DNA: TGTGCCAGCAGCCAATCTCGAGGGGGCTTGCAGAACACTGAAGCTTTCTTT
D: TRBD2; V: TRBV4-2; J: TRBJ2-3; size: .; CDR3: CASSRELAGGRGDTQYF; DNA: TGTGCCAGCAGCCGCGAACTAGCGGGAGGGCGTGGAGATACGCAGTATTTT
D: .; V: TRBV14; J: TRBJ2-5; size: .; CDR3: CASSRRGGDETQYF; DNA: TGTGCCAGCAGCCGTCGTGGGGGCGACGAGACCCAGTACTTC
D: .; V: TRBV11-3; J: TRBJ2-2; size: .; CDR3: CASSPWDGATGELFF; DNA: TGTGCCAGCAGCCCTTGGGACGGAGCCACCGGGGAGCTGTTTTTT
D: TRBD1; V: TRBV5-1; J: TRBJ1-1; size: .; CDR3: CASSLDRGQVNTEAFF; DNA: TGCGCCAGCAGCCTAGACAGGGGCCAGGTGAACACTGAAGCTTTCTTT
D: TRBD2; V: TRBV7-3; J: TRBJ2-1; size: .; CDR3: CASSSTLLAAGVDEQFF; DNA: TGTGCCAGCAGCTCTACCTTACTAGCGGCTGGGGTCGATGAGCAGTTCTTC
D: TRBD1; V: TRBV28; J: TRBJ1-4; size: .; CDR3: CASRGQVPGTNEKLFF; DNA: TGTGCCAGCAGAGGACAGGTACCTGGAACTAATGAAAAACTGTTTTTT
D: .; V: TRBV28; J: TRBJ1-5; size: .; CDR3: CASTSGGNQPQHF; DNA: TGTGCCAGCACCTCTGGGGGAAATCAGCCCCAGCATTTT
D: .; V: TRBV5-1; J: TRBJ2-3; size: .; CDR3: CASSPGADTQYF; DNA: TGCGCCAGCAGCCCAGGGGCAGATACGCAGTATTTT
D: TRBD2; V: TRBV7-2; J: TRBJ2-3; size: .; CDR3: CASSLWGLVADTQYF; DNA: TGTGCCAGCAGCTTATGGGGACTAGTTGCGGATACGCAGTATTTT
D: .; V: TRBV13; J: TRBJ1-2; size: once; CDR3: CASSFIEGRGYTF; DNA: TGTGCCAGCAGCTTCATCGAGGGTCGTGGCTACACCTTC
D: .; V: TRBV20-1; J: TRBJ1-1; size: .; CDR3: CSAPSQGEAFF; DNA: TGCAGTGCTCCCTCACAGGGAGAAGCTTTCTTT
D: TRBD1; V: TRBV2; J: TRBJ1-2; size: .; CDR3: CASSARGQIYGYTF; DNA: TGTGCCAGCAGCGCTAGGGGACAGATCTATGGCTACACCTTC
D: TRBD2; V: TRBV4-3; J: TRBJ2-3; size: .; CDR3: CASSQDGAGGVDTQYF; DNA: TGCGCCAGCAGCCAAGATGGGGCGGGAGGGGTAGATACGCAGTATTTT
D: .; V: TRBV6-5; J: TRBJ1-2; size: .; CDR3: CASSYSTGTADGYTF; DNA: TGTGCCAGCAGTTACTCGACGGGGACGGCGGATGGCTACACCTTC
D: TRBD1; V: TRBV9; J: TRBJ2-7; size: .; CDR3: CASSPGQGAYEQYF; DNA: TGTGCCAGCAGCCCCGGACAGGGGGCTTACGAGCAGTACTTC
D: TRBD1; V: TRBV29-1; J: TRBJ2-1; size: .; CDR3: CSGGQGDNEQFF; DNA: TGCAGCGGCGGACAGGGGGACAATGAGCAGTTCTTC
D: .; V: TRBV2; J: TRBJ1-1; size: .; CDR3: CASSGTLNTEAFF; DNA: TGTGCCAGCAGCGGGACATTGAACACTGAAGCTTTCTTT
D: .; V: TRBV27; J: TRBJ1-5; size: .; CDR3: CASSAHNQPQHF; DNA: TGTGCCAGCAGTGCCCACAATCAGCCCCAGCATTTT
D: TRBD2; V: TRBV6-1; J: TRBJ2-7; size: .; CDR3: CASSEPGLGVNEQYF; DNA: TGTGCCAGCAGTGAACCGGGACTAGGGGTAAACGAGCAGTACTTC
D: TRBD2; V: TRBV2; J: TRBJ2-1; size: .; CDR3: CASVGAGGPDYYNEQFF; DNA: TGTGCCAGCGTGGGAGCGGGGGGGCCCGACTATTACAATGAGCAGTTCTTC
D: .; V: TRBV10-3; J: TRBJ1-1; size: few; CDR3: CAISENRLNTEAFF; DNA: TGTGCCATCAGTGAGAACAGGTTGAACACTGAAGCTTTCTTT
D: .; V: TRBV12-5; J: TRBJ2-7; size: .; CDR3: CASGLGRTPYEQYF; DNA: TGTGCTAGTGGTTTAGGGAGGACTCCCTACGAGCAGTACTTC
D: .; V: TRBV19; J: TRBJ2-2; size: .; CDR3: CASNPTAEKGGELFF; DNA: TGTGCCAGTAACCCTACGGCGGAGAAGGGCGGGGAGCTGTTTTTT
D: .; V: TRBV7-2; J: TRBJ2-7; size: .; CDR3: CASSLGTDDYEQYF; DNA: TGTGCCAGCAGCTTGGGGACGGACGACTACGAGCAGTACTTC
D: .; V: TRBV15; J: TRBJ2-5; size: few; CDR3: CATSPKDWVRAGGLETQYF; DNA: TGTGCCACCAGCCCCAAGGACTGGGTCAGGGCAGGAGGCCTAGAGACCCAGTACTTC
D: .; V: TRBV9; J: TRBJ2-7; size: .; CDR3: CASSVGGDWASEEQYF; DNA: TGTGCCAGCAGCGTAGGGGGGGACTGGGCCTCGGAGGAGCAGTACTTC
D: TRBD1; V: TRBV6-6; J: TRBJ1-1; size: .; CDR3: CASSLRTGGRTEAFF; DNA: TGTGCCAGCAGTCTAAGGACAGGGGGCAGGACTGAAGCTTTCTTT
D: .; V: TRBV7-2; J: TRBJ2-7; size: .; CDR3: CASSLGLPTLNYEQYF; DNA: TGTGCCAGCAGCTTAGGGCTGCCGACCCTCAACTACGAGCAGTACTTC
D: TRBD2; V: TRBV29-1; J: TRBJ2-2; size: few; CDR3: CSARKGGSTGGELFF; DNA: TGCAGCGCCCGGAAGGGCGGGAGTACGGGCGGGGAGCTGTTTTTT
D: .; V: TRBV7-9; J: TRBJ1-1; size: .; CDR3: CASSLLGEEGLGTEAFF; DNA: TGTGCCAGCAGCTTACTTGGGGAGGAGGGTTTGGGCACTGAAGCTTTCTTT